This TCR beta chain is from a study of OX40 agonist ivuxolimab in advanced cancers. Generated by immunoSEQ multiplex PCR, the TCRdb table keeps only in-frame clones and is missing some. The table lists some 50,000 clones, roughly 91% of them singletons. The ends lost 3 bases at V and 5 bases at J; junction bases unmatched: 15. CDR3 length: 18 amino acids. Germline CDR1 MNHEY, CDR2 SMNVEV (reference sequence). This clonotype was obtained from an adult with an advanced solid tumor such as melanoma, head and neck, liver or kidney cancer. The V and J genes are TRBV27 and TRBJ2-7; TRBD1 matches 11 bases. Sequenced material: CD4+ or CD8+ T cells sorted from blood, taken in a trial of the OX40 agonist ivuxolimab. The CDR3 bases are TGTGCCAGCAGTTTTTCCGTGTTTGGGACAGGGGGTTGGAACGAGCAGTACTTC. Translated, it gives CASSFSVFGTGGWNEQYF.